This T cell receptor (beta chain) stems from a study of T-cell memory formation after mild COVID-19. Study background: Each donor largely had its own TCR clusters. Overall study results and limits: Several responding clones turned up in pre-infection memory, indicating that cross-reactive memory may have taken part.

CDR1 is LGHNA and CDR2 is YNFKEQ in the germline V gene. V shed 3 bases, J shed 2 bases, and the junction held 24 bases outside the gene matches. CDR3 size: 22 residues. This clonotype has more than one count but fewer than ten. Its antigen is currently unknown. TCRdb reprocessed the 5' RACE reads with MiXCR, giving one entry per CDR3 protein. The sample yields about 110,000 distinct CDR3 sequences, about a sixth seen once. This chain connects TRBV4-2 to TRBJ2-1; 8 bases fit TRBD2. The receptor was derived from an adult woman who had mild COVID-19 (a few samples of this study predate the infection). Cell type and time point are not known. The sample comprised PBMCs or a T cell subset sorted from them (not recorded which). Here the CDR3 DNA reads TGTGCCAGCAGCCACAACCTTCCGCGGGAGCGGGAGTATACAGGAACCTACAATGAGCAGTTCTTC. As protein: CASSHNLPREREYTGTYNEQFF.